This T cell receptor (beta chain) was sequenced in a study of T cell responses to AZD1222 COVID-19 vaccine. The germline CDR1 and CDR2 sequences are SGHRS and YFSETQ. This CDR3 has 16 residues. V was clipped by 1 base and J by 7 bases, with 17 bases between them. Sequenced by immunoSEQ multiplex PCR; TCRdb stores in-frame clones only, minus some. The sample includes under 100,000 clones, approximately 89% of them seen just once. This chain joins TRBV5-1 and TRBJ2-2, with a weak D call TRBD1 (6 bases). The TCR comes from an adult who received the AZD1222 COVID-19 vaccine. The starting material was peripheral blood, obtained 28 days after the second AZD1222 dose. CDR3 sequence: CASSLSQGRVVGELFF. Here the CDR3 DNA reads TGCGCCAGCAGCTTGTCCCAGGGGCGAGTAGTCGGGGAGCTGTTTTTT. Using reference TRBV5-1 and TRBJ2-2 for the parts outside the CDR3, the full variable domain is KAGVTQTPRYLIKTRGQQVTLSCSPISGHRSVSWYQQTPGQGLQFLFEYFSETQRNKGNFPGRFSGRQFSNSRSEMNVSTLELGDSALYLCASSLSQGRVVGELFFGEGSRLTVL.